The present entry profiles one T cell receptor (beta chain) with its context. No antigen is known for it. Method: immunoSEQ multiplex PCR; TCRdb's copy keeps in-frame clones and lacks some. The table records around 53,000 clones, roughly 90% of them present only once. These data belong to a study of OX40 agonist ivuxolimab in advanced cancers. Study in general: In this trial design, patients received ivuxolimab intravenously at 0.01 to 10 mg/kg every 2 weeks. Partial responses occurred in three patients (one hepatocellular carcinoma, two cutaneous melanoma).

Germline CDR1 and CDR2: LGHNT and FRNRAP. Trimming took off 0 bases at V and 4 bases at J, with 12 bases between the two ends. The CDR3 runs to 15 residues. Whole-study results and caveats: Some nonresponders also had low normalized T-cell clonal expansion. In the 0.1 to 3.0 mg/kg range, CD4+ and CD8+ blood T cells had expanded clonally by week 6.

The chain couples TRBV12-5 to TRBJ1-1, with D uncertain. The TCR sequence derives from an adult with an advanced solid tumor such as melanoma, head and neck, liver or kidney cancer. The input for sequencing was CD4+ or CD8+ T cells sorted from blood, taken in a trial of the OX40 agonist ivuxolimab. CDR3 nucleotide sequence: TGTGCTAGTGGTTTGGTTTTAGGTCGCGGCACTGAAGCTTTCTTT. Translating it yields CASGLVLGRGTEAFF.